What follows are 20 T cell receptor beta chains derived from one specimen sequenced in a study of T-cell reconstitution after alpha-beta-depleted transplantation in children (dated by TCRdb to 2016 to 2018). Receptor libraries were prepared by PCR. Sequencing instrument: Illumina HiSeq 2500. TCR libraries were prepared with molecular barcoding, using unique molecular identifiers to normalize TCRbeta repertoire quantification. Starting from the raw public reads, TCRdb applied fastp trimming at Q25, assembled clones with MiXCR and retained in-frame beta chains. Rows are combined by CDR3 protein, so each entry shows the most common genes and DNA. The sample profile shows some 500,000 distinct CDR3 sequences; around a third of them were found once. Around 2.5% of the sample is taken by the ten largest. The sample was PBMCs from the stem cell graft donor, taken from the stem cell graft. These receptors came from a human donor who donated a stem cell graft to a child with aplastic anemia.

The rearrangement joins TRBV18 to TRBJ2-6, with D perhaps assigned TRBD1 or TRBD2 (5 bases each). The CDR3 is made up of 18 amino acids. Germline assignment: CDR1 KGHSH and CDR2 LQKENI. Between the trimmed V and J ends, which lost 2 bases and 0 bases, there was a span of 14 bases. The CDR3, as DNA: TGTGCCAGCTCACCAAAGCCAGGGACGTACTCTGGGGCCAACGTCCTGACTTTC. This encodes CASSPKPGTYSGANVLTF.

The V call is TRBV3-1, the J call TRBJ2-7; D might be TRBD1 or TRBD2, each matching 5 bases. The CDR3 covers 19 residues. Germline-derived CDR1 and CDR2 are LGHDT and YNNKEL (reference sequence). V gave up 4 bases and J gave up 0 bases, with 25 bases separating them. CDR3: CASSRNGALVGPSSYEQYF. The CDR3, as DNA: TGTGCCAGCAGCCGAAACGGGGCTTTGGTTGGACCAAGCTCCTACGAGCAGTACTTC.

This clonotype was seen a handful of times. The V and J genes are TRBV6-1 and TRBJ2-3; a possible D gene is TRBD1 (6 bases). The V gene's germline CDR1 is MNHNS and CDR2 SASEGT. The CDR3 runs to 15 residues. The ends were cut back, 6 bases at V and 2 bases at J, with 15 bases in the middle. In nucleotides, the CDR3 is TGTGCCAGCAGACCCACTGGGGGCCTCACAGATACGCAGTATTTT. It translates to CASRPTGGLTDTQYF.

This clonotype was observed a few times. The J gene is TRBJ1-5, the V gene TRBV24-1; TRBD1 agrees at 7 bases. This CDR3 spans 12 amino acids. Losses at the gene ends were 7 bases for V and 6 bases for J; bases not matched to a gene: 2. Germline loops: CDR1 KGHDR, CDR2 SFDVKD. As DNA, the CDR3 is TGTGCCACCAGCCAGGGGGGTCAGCCCCAGCATTTT. Translation gives CATSQGGQPQHF.

The CDR3 sequence is CATSDPAGGWGQETQYF. The CDR3 coding sequence is TGTGCCACCAGTGATCCCGCAGGGGGATGGGGGCAAGAGACCCAGTACTTC. The chain carries TRBV24-1 and TRBJ2-5; 7 bases align to TRBD1. Germline V gives CDR1 KGHDR, CDR2 SFDVKD. The V and J ends lost 3 bases and 2 bases, in that order; junction bases with no gene match: 11. This CDR3 has 17 residues.

This clonotype has only a few counts. This chain connects TRBV6-1 to TRBJ2-3; TRBD2 agrees at 9 bases. The CDR3 extends over 17 amino acids. Germline V gene sequence: CDR1 MNHNS, CDR2 SASEGT. J gave up 2 bases and V 5 bases, and 11 bases lay outside the gene matches. The CDR3 DNA is TGTGCCAGCAGTACGGGACTAGCAGGCAGTTTCACAGATACGCAGTATTTT. As protein: CASSTGLAGSFTDTQYF.

Many counts were recorded for this clonotype. V gene TRBV5-6 combines with J gene TRBJ2-7; 10 positions agree with TRBD2. Trimming cost V 3 bases and J 4 bases; bases outside gene matches: 7. This CDR3 contains 15 residues. Germline lookup yields CDR1 SGHDT and CDR2 YYEEEE. Here the CDR3 reads CASSSPGLAHYEQYF. CDR3 coding DNA: TGTGCCAGCAGCTCTCCGGGACTAGCGCATTACGAGCAGTACTTC.

The CDR3 DNA reads TGTGCCAGTAGTATCGACCGGATTTCTGGAAACACCATATATTTT. Translation gives CASSIDRISGNTIYF. This chain uses TRBV19 with TRBJ1-3; the D is unclear. The ends were cut back, 3 bases at V and 1 base at J, with 10 bases in the middle. The CDR3 sequence is 15 residues long. Germline V CDR1 and CDR2: LNHDA, SQIVND (reference sequence). Based on the CDR3 plus reference TRBV19 and TRBJ1-3, the full variable domain is DGGITQSPKYLFRKEGQNVTLSCEQNLNHDAMYWYRQDPGQGLRLIYYSQIVNDFQKGDIAEGYSVSREKKESFPLTVTSAQKNPTAFYLCASSIDRISGNTIYFGEGSWLTVV.

The chain couples TRBV6-1 to TRBJ2-1, with a weak D call TRBD2 (5 bases). The CDR3 has 15 amino acids. V lost 6 bases and J lost 2, with 14 bases in between. CDR1 is MNHNS, CDR2 SASEGT, per germline. This CDR3 reads CASSPGVEAYNEQFF. CDR3 bases: TGTGCCAGCAGCCCCGGTGTGGAGGCCTACAATGAGCAGTTCTTC.

The V call is TRBV5-5, the J call TRBJ1-6; a possible D gene is TRBD1 (5 bases). Trimming stripped 3 bases from V and 7 bases from J, with 11 bases between. Germline CDR1 SGHKS, CDR2 YYEKEE (reference sequence). CDR3 size: 14 residues. The CDR3 loop is CASSSGGENSPLHF. The CDR3 region has the DNA TGTGCCAGCAGCTCAGGAGGGGAAAATTCACCCCTCCACTTT.

This clonotype has more than one count but fewer than ten. The V call is TRBV7-3, the J call TRBJ1-6; 7 bases align to TRBD1. J lost 7 bases, V lost 5 bases, and 11 bases had no gene match. This CDR3 has 16 residues. Germline V gene lookup returns CDR1 SGHTA and CDR2 FQGTGA. Here the CDR3 DNA reads TGTGCCAGCAGCCCCTCGACAGGGACGTGGAATTCACCCCTCCACTTT. Translating it yields CASSPSTGTWNSPLHF.

This clonotype has ten or more counts. The rearrangement links TRBV12-3 or TRBV12-4 to TRBJ1-1; D possibly corresponds to TRBD1 (6 bases). The CDR3 runs to 14 residues. V dropped 1 base and J dropped 4 bases, with 10 bases sitting between them. The CDR3 spells CASSLGGRLTEAFF. In DNA form, the CDR3 reads TGTGCCAGCAGTTTAGGGGGGCGACTCACTGAAGCTTTCTTT.

This clonotype showed up just a few times. This chain connects TRBV6-2 or TRBV6-3 to TRBJ1-1; tentative D call: TRBD1 (5 bases). The length of the CDR3 is 13 residues. Trimming stripped 3 bases from V and 11 bases from J, with 16 bases between. The germline V gene encodes CDR1 MNHEY and CDR2 SVGEGT. The CDR3 spells CASSYSERGRAFF. The CDR3 bases are TGTGCCAGCAGTTATAGTGAGCGGGGCAGGGCTTTCTTT.

This clonotype was seen only a few times. The V gene is TRBV6-1, the J gene TRBJ1-2, with 12 nucleotides matching TRBD1. J gave up 8 bases and V 6 bases, and 13 bases lay outside the gene matches. CDR3 size: 16 residues. The germline CDR1 and CDR2 sequences are MNHNS and SASEGT. CDR3 bases: TGTGCCAGCAGGGCGGGACAGGGGGCGCGTATGAGGGGCTACACCTTC. Its protein product is CASRAGQGARMRGYTF.

The chain has TRBV20-1 and TRBJ2-3, with 9 bases matching TRBD2. This CDR3 has 16 residues. Germline trimming cut 0 bases from V and 2 bases from J; bases unmatched to any gene: 6. The germline gives CDR1 DFQATT, CDR2 SNEGSKA (reference sequence). CDR3 in amino acids: CSARDLRLAATDTQYF. CDR3 DNA: TGCAGTGCTAGAGATCTGAGACTAGCGGCCACAGATACGCAGTATTTT.

This clonotype was found a few times. The chain combines TRBV7-2 with TRBJ2-3, with D perhaps assigned TRBD1 or TRBD2 (5 bases each). This CDR3 region has 15 residues. Per germline, CDR1 SGHTA and CDR2 FQGNSA. V lost 4 bases to trimming and J lost 3 bases, with 14 bases between them. The CDR3 DNA follows: TGTGCCAGCAGCTCCTTTGGGGACCCAACAGATACGCAGTATTTT. Residues: CASSSFGDPTDTQYF.

V is TRBV11-2 and J is TRBJ2-7; either TRBD1 or TRBD2 may supply D (6 bases each). The CDR3 spans 16 residues. CDR1 is SGHAT and CDR2 is FQNNGV in the germline V gene. V dropped 5 bases and J dropped 1 base, with 18 bases sitting between them. CDR3 DNA sequence: TGTGCCAGCAGCCCAGGGGAGCGGAGGGGGTCCTACGAGCAGTACTTC. Translating it yields CASSPGERRGSYEQYF.

The gene calls are TRBV2 and TRBJ1-2; possible D gene TRBD1, 5 bases. Looked up from germline, CDR1 is SNHLY and CDR2 is FYNNEI. The CDR3 spans 12 residues. The ends were cut back, 6 bases at V and 12 bases at J, with 17 bases in the middle. CDR3 loop: CASSWQGGEHTF. The CDR3 bases are TGTGCCAGCAGCTGGCAGGGTGGCGAACACACCTTC.

The chain combines TRBV12-3 or TRBV12-4 with TRBJ1-4; D is perhaps TRBD1 (6 bases). Trimming left V 5 bases short and J 2 bases short, with 12 bases between. This CDR3 is 15 amino acids long. The CDR3 nucleotides read TGTGCCAGCAGTCCTCCAGGGGTTACTAATGAAAAACTGTTTTTT. It encodes CASSPPGVTNEKLFF.

In its sample, this clonotype was seen a few times. This chain connects TRBV6-1 to TRBJ1-1; 11 nucleotides align to TRBD1. From germline, CDR1 is MNHNS and CDR2 SASEGT. J gave up 6 bases and V 7 bases, and 13 bases lay outside the gene matches. The CDR3 is made up of 16 amino acids. This CDR3 is CASNTGTGGKLAEAFF. The CDR3 DNA reads TGTGCCAGCAATACCGGGACAGGGGGAAAGTTGGCTGAAGCTTTCTTT.